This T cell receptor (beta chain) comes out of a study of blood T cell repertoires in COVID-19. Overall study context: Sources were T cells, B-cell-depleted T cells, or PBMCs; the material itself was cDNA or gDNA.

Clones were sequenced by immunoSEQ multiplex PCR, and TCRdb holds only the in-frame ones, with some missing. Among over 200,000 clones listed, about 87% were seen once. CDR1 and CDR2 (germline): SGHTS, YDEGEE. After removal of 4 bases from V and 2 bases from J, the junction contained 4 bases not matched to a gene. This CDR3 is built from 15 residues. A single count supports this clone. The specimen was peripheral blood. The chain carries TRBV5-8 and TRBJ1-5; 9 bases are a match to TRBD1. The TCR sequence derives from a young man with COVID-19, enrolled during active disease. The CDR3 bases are TGTGCCAGCAGCAATTGGGACAGGGGCAATCAGCCCCAGCATTTT. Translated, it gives CASSNWDRGNQPQHF.